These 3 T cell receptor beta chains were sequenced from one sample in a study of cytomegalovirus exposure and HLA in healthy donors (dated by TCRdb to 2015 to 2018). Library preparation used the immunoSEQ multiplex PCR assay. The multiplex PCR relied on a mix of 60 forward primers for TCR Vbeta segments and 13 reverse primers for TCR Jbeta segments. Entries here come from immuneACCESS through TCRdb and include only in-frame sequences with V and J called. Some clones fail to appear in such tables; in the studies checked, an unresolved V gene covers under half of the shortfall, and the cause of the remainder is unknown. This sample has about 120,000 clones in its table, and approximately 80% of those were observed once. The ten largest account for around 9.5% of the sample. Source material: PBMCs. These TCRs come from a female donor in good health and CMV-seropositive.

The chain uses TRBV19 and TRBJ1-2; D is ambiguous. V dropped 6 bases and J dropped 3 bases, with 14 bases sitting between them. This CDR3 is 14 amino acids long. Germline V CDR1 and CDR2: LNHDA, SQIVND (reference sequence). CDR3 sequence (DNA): TGTGCCAGTAGCCAGGTCTCAGGTCACTATGGCTACACCTTC. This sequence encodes CASSQVSGHYGYTF.

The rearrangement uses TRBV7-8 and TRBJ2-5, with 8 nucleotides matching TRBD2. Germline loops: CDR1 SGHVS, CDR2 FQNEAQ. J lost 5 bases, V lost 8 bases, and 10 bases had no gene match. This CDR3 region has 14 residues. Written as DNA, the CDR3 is TGTGCCAGCCGCGCCGGGGGGGTTTACGAGACCCAGTACTTC. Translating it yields CASRAGGVYETQYF.

As DNA, the CDR3 is TGTGCCAGTACTCAAGGGACTAGCGGATACGAGCAGTACTTC. Translated: CASTQGTSGYEQYF. The chain has TRBV7-8 and TRBJ2-7; 11 nucleotides align to TRBD2. Trimming cost V 9 bases and J 4 bases; bases outside gene matches: 8. The CDR3 covers 14 residues. Germline V lookup: CDR1 SGHVS, CDR2 FQNEAQ.